The entry that follows covers one T cell receptor beta chain sequence. The CDR3 loop spans 15 amino acids. CDR1 SGHAT and CDR2 FQNNGV come from the germline V gene. The ends lost 1 base at V and 2 bases at J; junction bases unmatched: 5. The protocol was immunoSEQ multiplex PCR, while the TCRdb copy is restricted to in-frame clones and leaves out a portion. The table has 500,000 to 750,000 clones, 88% seen once. The data stem from a study of shared T cell receptors in the human thymus. The sample was also linked to a second study, of human thymus T cells. That paper notes: The people who donated were healthy Finnish babies having corrective surgery for congenital heart defects. The study used thymus tissue resected during corrective heart surgery. Unrelated individuals were reported by related research to share highly overlapping thymic repertoires.

The chain combines TRBV11-2 with TRBJ2-7, with 7 bases identical to TRBD2. The sequence was collected from a boy younger than two with a congenital heart defect. The material sequenced was thymocytes. This CDR3 is CASSLGQRDPYEQYF. The CDR3 DNA follows: TGTGCCAGCAGCTTAGGGCAGCGGGACCCCTACGAGCAGTACTTC.